This TCR beta chain was retrieved from a study of blood T cell repertoires in COVID-19. Whole-study context: Some COVID-19 samples were acute and others convalescent; all came from the United States, Italy and Spain. T cells, B-cell-depleted T cells, or PBMCs provided the cDNA or gDNA that served as material.

Under the authors' procedure: Estimation of nucleated cell counts relied on the amplification of reference gene primers. Only in-frame clones appear in the TCRdb table, and some are missing; sequencing was by immunoSEQ multiplex PCR. For V, J and clone size, that table is used; D and trimming come from the DNA. The sample contains about 100,000 clones, around four fifths of which appear only once. Germline V CDR1 and CDR2: LNHDA, SQIVND (reference sequence). The CDR3 covers 14 residues. The junction had 6 bases not matched to a gene; V was cut back by 8 bases and J by 7 bases. The chain carries TRBV19 and TRBJ1-4, with 11 bases that match TRBD1. The sample consisted of peripheral blood. The sequence derives from a man between 45 and 60 years old with active or convalescent COVID-19. The CDR3 nucleotides read TGTGCCAGTCTCGGGACAGGGGGAGGTGAAAAACTGTTTTTT. Amino acid sequence: CASLGTGGGEKLFF.